What follows describes a single TCR beta chain. Per the germline V gene, CDR1 is SGHAT and CDR2 is FQNNGV. The ends were cut back, 5 bases at V and 0 bases at J, with 14 bases in the middle. CDR3 length: 16 amino acids. These data are taken from a study of blood T cell repertoires in COVID-19. Overall study context: The origin of the acute and convalescent COVID-19 samples was the United States, Italy and Spain.

Under the authors' procedure: Reference gene primers were amplified, and this amplification served to estimate nucleated cell counts. Using immunoSEQ multiplex PCR, the repertoire was profiled, and TCRdb retains in-frame clones only, with some absent. The DNA gave D and trimming, while V, J and clone size come from that table. The data show about 270,000 clones, more than 80% seen once. The source is a woman aged 25 to 45 with acute COVID-19. The sequenced sample consisted of PBMCs or T cells enriched from blood (not recorded which). The chain joins TRBV11-2 to TRBJ1-3; D may be TRBD1 (5 bases). The CDR3 spells CASSQGTGDSGNTIYF. The DNA for the CDR3 is TGTGCCAGCAGCCAAGGAACAGGAGACTCTGGAAACACCATATATTTT.